This T cell receptor (beta chain) was recorded in a study of cytomegalovirus exposure and HLA in healthy donors. The overall study: In a later analysis, the 90 to 150 validation repertoires were reported to have used the same platform as the 600 to 700 first-cohort repertoires. Study-wide results and limits: Reports showed the classifier diagnosing cytomegalovirus status with high specificity and sensitivity. There were some public TCRs occurring in many donors, but most TCR sequences were rare. As confirmed in vitro, a few CMV-associated chains were specific for CMV antigens.

A word on this clone: What it binds is unknown.

The ends were cut back, 5 bases at V and 4 bases at J, with 8 bases in the middle. CDR1 and CDR2 (germline): SNHLY, FYNNEI. The CDR3 length is 13 residues. Some clones are missing from TCRdb's copy, which holds only in-frame ones; the method was immunoSEQ multiplex PCR. The sample has 150,000 to 200,000 clones, 75% to 90% seen once; the top ten hold under 7.5%. The sequence was obtained from a man between 18 and 29 years old in good health and CMV-seropositive. This rearrangement joins TRBV2 to TRBJ1-4, with D possibly being TRBD1 (6 bases). Sequenced: PBMCs. CDR3 loop: CASSSGDNEKLFF. The CDR3 coding sequence is TGTGCCAGCAGTTCAGGGGATAATGAAAAACTGTTTTTT.